A selection of T cell receptor beta chains follows, all from one sample in a study of blood T cell repertoires in COVID-19. Sequenced by immunoSEQ multiplex PCR; TCRdb stores in-frame clones only, minus some. Of approximately 360,000 clones listed, approximately 88% are singletons. Material: PBMCs or T cells enriched from blood (not recorded which). The receptors originated from a woman aged 30 to 39 with acute COVID-19. CDR3s include the opening cysteine and the closing phenylalanine or tryptophan. The D gene is left open where the match is weak. The listing skips clone size in some rows; elsewhere it reads once, few, many or a size class.

cdr3_aa | cdr3_nt | j_call | v_call | d_call | clone_size
CASSVDISRGEQYF | TGTGCCAGCAGCGTAGATATTAGTCGGGGCGAGCAGTACTTC | TRBJ2-7 | TRBV9 | - | -
CASSVEGSGELFF | TGTGCCAGCAGTGTAGAGGGATCCGGGGAGCTGTTTTTT | TRBJ2-2 | TRBV2 | - | -
CASSKTAHGGEAFF | TGTGCCAGCAGCAAAACCGCACACGGAGGTGAAGCTTTCTTT | TRBJ1-1 | TRBV5-6 | - | -
CASSFQGSYEQYF | TGTGCCAGCAGCTTTCAGGGATCCTACGAGCAGTACTTC | TRBJ2-7 | TRBV11-1 | - | -
CASSGHRDRVYTGELFF | TGTGCCAGCAGTGGACACCGGGACAGGGTATACACCGGGGAGCTGTTTTTT | TRBJ2-2 | TRBV6-1 | TRBD1 | -
CASSATDTQYF | TGTGCCAGCAGTGCAACAGATACGCAGTATTTT | TRBJ2-3 | TRBV2 | - | -
CASSERRDRDYQPQHF | TGTGCCAGCAGCGAGCGCCGGGACAGGGACTATCAGCCCCAGCATTTT | TRBJ1-5 | TRBV21-1 | - | -
CASSPGLAGSDTQYF | TGTGCCAGTAGTCCGGGACTAGCTGGTTCAGATACGCAGTATTTT | TRBJ2-3 | TRBV19 | TRBD2 | -
CASRRGGNTEAFF | TGTGCCAGCAGGCGGGGGGGGAACACTGAAGCTTTCTTT | TRBJ1-1 | TRBV6-5 | - | -
CASSMLPATNEKLFF | TGTGCCAGTAGTATGTTGCCAGCAACTAATGAAAAACTGTTTTTT | TRBJ1-4 | TRBV19 | - | -
CASSLLGTGADGYTF | TGTGCCAGCAGTTTACTAGGTACAGGGGCGGATGGCTACACCTTC | TRBJ1-2 | TRBV6-5 | TRBD1 | -
CAWQTGNSNQPQHF | TGTGCCTGGCAAACAGGCAATAGCAATCAGCCCCAGCATTTT | TRBJ1-5 | TRBV30 | - | once
CASTPDRTNEQFF | TGTGCCAGCACTCCCGACAGGACCAATGAGCAGTTCTTC | TRBJ2-1 | TRBV6-5 | - | -
CASSDRGEMNTEAFF | TGTGCCAGCAGTGACAGGGGGGAGATGAACACTGAAGCTTTCTTT | TRBJ1-1 | TRBV6-1 | TRBD1 | -
CASSLGGTGGYGYTF | TGTGCCAGCAGTTTAGGAGGGACAGGGGGATATGGCTACACCTTC | TRBJ1-2 | TRBV28 | TRBD1 | -
CASSHLQGASSSYEQYF | TGTGCCAGCAGCCACCTACAGGGGGCTTCTAGCTCCTACGAGCAGTACTTC | TRBJ2-7 | TRBV3-1/TRBV3-2 | TRBD1 | once
CAWSRGAGYTF | TGTGCCTGGTCCAGGGGAGCTGGCTACACCTTC | TRBJ1-2 | TRBV30 | - | -
CASSEFRGTNEKLFF | TGTGCCAGCAGTGAATTCAGGGGAACTAATGAAAAACTGTTTTTT | TRBJ1-4 | TRBV25-1 | - | -
CASSFRYGDEQYF | TGTGCCAGCAGCTTCCGATACGGGGACGAGCAGTACTTC | TRBJ2-7 | TRBV7-3 | - | once
CASSPKGGRVGTGELFF | TGCGCCAGCAGCCCCAAGGGTGGCAGGGTGGGAACCGGGGAGCTGTTTTTT | TRBJ2-2 | TRBV4-1 | - | -
CASSSETGYNSPLHF | TGTGCCAGCAGTTCCGAGACAGGTTATAATTCACCCCTCCACTTT | TRBJ1-6 | TRBV6-2/TRBV6-3 | - | -
CASSLGQASNQPQHF | TGTGCCAGCAGCTTGGGACAGGCGAGCAATCAGCCCCAGCATTTT | TRBJ1-5 | TRBV5-5 | - | -
CASSAGQGRYEQYF | TGTGCCAGCAGCGCGGGACAGGGTCGCTACGAGCAGTACTTC | TRBJ2-7 | TRBV9 | TRBD1 | -
CAWSVQRTLTRSYNSPLHF | TGTGCCTGGAGTGTACAGAGGACACTTACCCGCTCCTATAATTCACCCCTCCACTTT | TRBJ1-6 | TRBV30 | - | -
CASSRMRAGGNSPLHF | TGTGCCAGCAGTCGGATGCGGGCAGGGGGGAATTCACCCCTCCACTTT | TRBJ1-6 | TRBV28 | TRBD1 | -
CASSPIGQGIPRTDTQYF | TGTGCCAGCAGCCCCATTGGACAGGGCATACCCCGCACAGATACGCAGTATTTT | TRBJ2-3 | TRBV7-9 | TRBD1 | -
CASSQEWDRNNSPLHF | TGCGCCAGCAGCCAAGAATGGGACAGAAATAATTCACCCCTCCACTTT | TRBJ1-6 | TRBV4-3 | TRBD1 | -
CASSLARTATNEKLFF | TGTGCCAGCAGCTTAGCGCGCACAGCAACTAATGAAAAACTGTTTTTT | TRBJ1-4 | TRBV7-2 | - | -
CATSDPTSTDTQYF | TGTGCCACCAGTGACCCGACTAGTACAGATACGCAGTATTTT | TRBJ2-3 | TRBV24-1 | - | -
CASSFTAHSGNTIYF | TGTGCCAGCAGCTTCACAGCCCACTCTGGAAACACCATATATTTT | TRBJ1-3 | TRBV11-2 | - | -
CASSQDRGPGYTF | TGTGCCAGCAGCCAAGACAGAGGGCCCGGCTACACCTTC | TRBJ1-2 | TRBV3-1/TRBV3-2 | - | -
CASSLDPRSNQPQHF | TGTGCCAGCAGCTTAGATCCCAGAAGCAATCAGCCCCAGCATTTT | TRBJ1-5 | TRBV7-6 | - | -
CASRIIRQGITEAFF | TGTGCCAGCAGGATTATTAGACAGGGTATAACTGAAGCTTTCTTT | TRBJ1-1 | TRBV5-8 | TRBD1 | -
CASSIDWQYSNQPQHF | TGTGCCAGTAGTATAGATTGGCAGTATAGCAATCAGCCCCAGCATTTT | TRBJ1-5 | TRBV19 | - | -
CASSLVRGTLDTQYF | TGTGCCAGCAGCTTAGTCCGCGGGACCCTGGATACGCAGTATTTT | TRBJ2-3 | TRBV7-9 | - | -
CASGRETGVGIGYTF | TGTGCTAGTGGCCGGGAGACAGGGGTAGGCATCGGCTACACCTTC | TRBJ1-2 | TRBV12-5 | TRBD1 | -
CASSAGQGSGSEQFF | TGTGCCAGCAGCGCGGGACAGGGATCGGGAAGTGAGCAGTTCTTC | TRBJ2-1 | TRBV9 | TRBD1 | -
CASSPGTGTGELFF | TGTGCCAGCAGTCCAGGGACAGGGACCGGGGAGCTGTTTTTT | TRBJ2-2 | TRBV27 | TRBD1 | -
CASRSSGGRRGEQYF | TGTGCCAGCAGGTCTAGCGGGGGGCGAAGGGGGGAGCAGTACTTC | TRBJ2-7 | TRBV6-5 | TRBD2 | -
CAVSRPRYTDTQYF | TGTGCCGTCTCTCGACCGCGGTACACAGATACGCAGTATTTT | TRBJ2-3 | TRBV13 | - | -
CASSQSGTGGVGVYEQYF | TGTGCCAGCAGTCAATCCGGGACAGGGGGCGTCGGGGTCTACGAGCAGTACTTC | TRBJ2-7 | TRBV27 | TRBD1 | -
CASSPSGGANTGELFF | TGTGCCAGCAGCCCCAGCGGGGGGGCGAACACCGGGGAGCTGTTTTTT | TRBJ2-2 | TRBV7-8 | TRBD2 | -
CASSHPGTGYNEKLFF | TGCGCCAGCAGCCATCCCGGGACAGGCTATAATGAAAAACTGTTTTTT | TRBJ1-4 | TRBV4-1 | TRBD1 | -
CASSSVRGPSNEKLFF | TGCGCCAGCAGCTCGGTACGAGGCCCCTCTAATGAAAAACTGTTTTTT | TRBJ1-4 | TRBV5-1 | - | -
CASSIGRDRDNSPLHF | TGTGCCAGTAGTATCGGCAGGGATAGAGATAATTCACCCCTCCACTTT | TRBJ1-6 | TRBV19 | - | once
CASTIQGHNNQPQHF | TGTGCCAGCACCATTCAGGGTCACAACAATCAGCCCCAGCATTTT | TRBJ1-5 | TRBV2 | - | -
CASGSGGYSNQPQHF | TGTGCCAGCGGCAGCGGTGGTTATAGCAATCAGCCCCAGCATTTT | TRBJ1-5 | TRBV2 | - | -
CASSHHNSGQGFSSPLHF | TGTGCCAGCAGTCATCATAATTCGGGACAGGGGTTTAGTTCACCCCTCCACTTT | TRBJ1-6 | TRBV6-6 | TRBD1 | -